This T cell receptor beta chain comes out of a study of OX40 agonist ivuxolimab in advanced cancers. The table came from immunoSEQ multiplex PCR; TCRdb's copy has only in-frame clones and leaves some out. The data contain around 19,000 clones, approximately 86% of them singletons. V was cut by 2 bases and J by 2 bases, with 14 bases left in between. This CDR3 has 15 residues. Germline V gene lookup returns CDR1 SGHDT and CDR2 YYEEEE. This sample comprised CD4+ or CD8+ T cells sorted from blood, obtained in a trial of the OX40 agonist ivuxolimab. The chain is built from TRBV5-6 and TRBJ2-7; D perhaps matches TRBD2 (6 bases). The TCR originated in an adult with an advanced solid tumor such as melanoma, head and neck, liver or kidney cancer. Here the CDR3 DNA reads TGTGCCAGCAGCTTCGCCGGGACTGGTCCCTACGAGCAGTACTTC. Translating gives CASSFAGTGPYEQYF.